The present TCR beta chain was sequenced within a study of control samples from healthy donors and cancer patients. TCRdb's copy holds only in-frame clones and misses some; the assay was immunoSEQ multiplex PCR. The data contain some 150,000 clones, around 94% of them singletons. The germline gives CDR1 MNHEY, CDR2 SMNVEV (reference sequence). V was cut by 3 bases and J by 6 bases, with 4 bases left in between. The CDR3 length is 11 residues. The receptor was derived from a middle-aged man in good health. Input material: blood. The V gene is TRBV27, the J gene TRBJ2-3; D remains unclear. In nucleotides, the CDR3 is TGTGCCAGCAGTTTCGGGGATACGCAGTATTTT. Protein: CASSFGDTQYF.